This T cell receptor (beta chain) was identified in a study of OX40 agonist ivuxolimab in advanced cancers. Study in general: Patients' therapy was ivuxolimab, an antibody that acts as an agonist of OX40 (CD134). Patients with prior anti-PD-1, anti-PD-L1 or anti-CTLA-4 therapy were eligible; 40% to 45% had some. Notes on the study in general: Relatively little clonal expansion, among the lowest observed, appeared in partial responders at 0.1-3.0 mg/kg.

Germline CDR1 LNHDA, CDR2 SQIVND (reference sequence). J was trimmed by 3 bases and V by 9 bases; bases with no gene match: 6. CDR3 length: 14 amino acids. To note about this clone: The antigen is undetermined.

Enrollment shut out patients with autoimmune disease history or systemic immunosuppression. This table comes from immunoSEQ multiplex PCR, and its TCRdb copy is limited to in-frame clones, with some not included. The sample carries approximately 54,000 clones, about 88% recorded once. Specimen: CD4+ or CD8+ T cells sorted from blood, collected in a trial of the OX40 agonist ivuxolimab. This chain joins TRBV19 and TRBJ1-1; 11 bases align to TRBD1. The clonotype originates from an adult with an advanced solid tumor such as melanoma, head and neck, liver or kidney cancer. Written as DNA, the CDR3 is TGTGCCAGCCGGGACAGGGGGGGGGACACTGAAGCTTTCTTT. Its translation: CASRDRGGDTEAFF.